The source of this T cell receptor (beta chain) is a study of cytomegalovirus exposure and HLA in healthy donors. Whole-study findings and limits: For cytomegalovirus status, the classifier reportedly gave diagnoses with high specificity and sensitivity. In vitro confirmation showed a few CMV-associated chains to be CMV antigen specific.

Germline V gives CDR1 SGHDT, CDR2 YYEEEE. Deletions cut 6 bases from V and 2 bases from J, with 11 bases between. The CDR3 covers 13 residues. About this clone itself: Its specificity is not known.

Repertoires were generated with immunoSEQ multiplex PCR, while TCRdb's copy carries only in-frame clones and drops some. In the table there are around 150,000 clones, approximately 86% of which are singletons. This TCR came from a woman under 30 in good health and CMV-seropositive. Sequenced sample: PBMCs. This chain uses TRBV5-6 with TRBJ2-5, with D perhaps matching TRBD1 (6 bases). The CDR3 coding sequence is TGTGCCAGCACTAAAGGACAGCAAGAGACCCAGTACTTC. Protein sequence: CASTKGQQETQYF.